These T cell receptor beta chains were read from a single sample in a study of blood T cells in healthy people across ages. MiXCR was run by TCRdb on the 5' RACE reads, yielding one entry per CDR3 protein. The sample records almost 800,000 distinct CDR3 sequences, 58% being singletons. Sequences were obtained from blood. The receptors shown here come from a man younger than 45 in good health. Each CDR3 is given with its conserved first and last residue. Each record gives: V gene, clone size, J gene, CDR3 length, D gene, CDR3 protein, CDR3 DNA. D genes are given only for firm matches. Rows may omit the clone size; those that give it use once, few, many or a size class.

v_call: TRBV10-3; clone_size: NA; j_call: TRBJ1-5; cdr3_length: 14; d_call: NA; cdr3_aa: CAISESLYDQPQHF; cdr3_nt: TGTGCCATCAGTGAGTCACTCTACGATCAGCCCCAGCATTTT
v_call: TRBV11-2; clone_size: NA; j_call: TRBJ2-2; cdr3_length: 17; d_call: TRBD2; cdr3_aa: CASSGAIGLVVTGELFF; cdr3_nt: TGTGCCAGCAGCGGAGCTATTGGACTAGTCGTCACCGGGGAGCTGTTTTTT
v_call: TRBV20-1; clone_size: NA; j_call: TRBJ1-2; cdr3_length: 13; d_call: NA; cdr3_aa: CSASPTGTYGYTF; cdr3_nt: TGCAGTGCTAGCCCGACAGGAACATATGGCTACACCTTC
v_call: TRBV10-2; clone_size: few; j_call: TRBJ2-7; cdr3_length: 12; d_call: NA; cdr3_aa: CASSESTGEQYF; cdr3_nt: TGCGCCAGCAGTGAGTCGACCGGGGAGCAGTACTTC
v_call: TRBV29-1; clone_size: NA; j_call: TRBJ2-7; cdr3_length: 14; d_call: NA; cdr3_aa: CSFSGTPNFYEQYF; cdr3_nt: TGCAGCTTCTCCGGGACACCTAATTTCTACGAGCAGTACTTC
v_call: TRBV28; clone_size: NA; j_call: TRBJ2-3; cdr3_length: 13; d_call: NA; cdr3_aa: CASTQTTTDTQYF; cdr3_nt: TGTGCCAGCACCCAGACTACCACAGATACGCAGTATTTT
v_call: TRBV3-1; clone_size: NA; j_call: TRBJ1-1; cdr3_length: 14; d_call: NA; cdr3_aa: CASSSAGGWTEAFF; cdr3_nt: TGTGCCAGCAGCTCGGCGGGGGGGTGGACTGAAGCTTTCTTT
v_call: TRBV6-5; clone_size: NA; j_call: TRBJ2-1; cdr3_length: 16; d_call: TRBD2; cdr3_aa: CASSYDGLAGGNEQFF; cdr3_nt: TGTGCCAGCAGTTACGATGGGCTAGCGGGAGGCAATGAGCAGTTCTTC
v_call: TRBV20-1; clone_size: NA; j_call: TRBJ1-2; cdr3_length: 15; d_call: TRBD1; cdr3_aa: CSAKRPGQKDYGYTF; cdr3_nt: TGCAGTGCTAAGCGCCCGGGACAGAAGGACTATGGCTACACCTTC
v_call: TRBV29-1; clone_size: NA; j_call: TRBJ2-1; cdr3_length: 17; d_call: NA; cdr3_aa: CSVDQGDYSLYFDEQFF; cdr3_nt: TGCAGCGTTGACCAGGGGGACTACTCCCTCTATTTCGATGAGCAGTTCTTC
v_call: TRBV11-2; clone_size: NA; j_call: TRBJ2-4; cdr3_length: 15; d_call: NA; cdr3_aa: CATSGRGKTKNIQYF; cdr3_nt: TGTGCCACCTCGGGGAGGGGGAAGACCAAAAACATTCAGTACTTC
v_call: TRBV6-1; clone_size: NA; j_call: TRBJ2-7; cdr3_length: 11; d_call: NA; cdr3_aa: CATQSRDEQYF; cdr3_nt: TGTGCCACACAATCCAGGGACGAGCAGTACTTC
v_call: TRBV20-1; clone_size: NA; j_call: TRBJ2-5; cdr3_length: 15; d_call: NA; cdr3_aa: CSASGPEGRRETQYF; cdr3_nt: TGCAGTGCTAGCGGGCCTGAGGGCCGGCGAGAGACCCAGTACTTC
v_call: TRBV5-4; clone_size: NA; j_call: TRBJ2-5; cdr3_length: 17; d_call: TRBD1; cdr3_aa: CASSLTGTGGVLETQYF; cdr3_nt: TGTGCCAGCAGCTTAACCGGGACAGGGGGCGTCTTGGAGACCCAGTACTTC
v_call: TRBV20-1; clone_size: few; j_call: TRBJ1-2; cdr3_length: 11; d_call: NA; cdr3_aa: CSAREGPGYTF; cdr3_nt: TGCAGTGCTAGAGAGGGCCCAGGCTACACCTTC
v_call: TRBV6-2/TRBV6-3; clone_size: once; j_call: TRBJ1-2; cdr3_length: 13; d_call: TRBD1; cdr3_aa: CASTMTGVYGYTF; cdr3_nt: TGTGCCAGCACCATGACAGGGGTCTATGGCTACACCTTC
v_call: TRBV6-1; clone_size: NA; j_call: TRBJ2-7; cdr3_length: 18; d_call: TRBD2; cdr3_aa: CASRDDALAGGPNYEQYF; cdr3_nt: TGTGCCAGCAGAGACGACGCCCTAGCGGGAGGGCCAAACTACGAGCAGTACTTC
v_call: TRBV2; clone_size: NA; j_call: TRBJ1-6; cdr3_length: 15; d_call: NA; cdr3_aa: CASSEAGPRNSPLHF; cdr3_nt: TGTGCCAGCAGTGAAGCGGGACCGCGGAATTCACCCCTCCACTTT
v_call: TRBV3-1; clone_size: NA; j_call: TRBJ2-4; cdr3_length: 15; d_call: TRBD2; cdr3_aa: CASSQENSGGYIQYF; cdr3_nt: TGTGCCAGCAGCCAAGAAAACTCGGGAGGATACATTCAGTACTTC
v_call: TRBV15; clone_size: NA; j_call: TRBJ2-1; cdr3_length: 20; d_call: TRBD2; cdr3_aa: CATSRDLRLAGGLPYNEQFF; cdr3_nt: TGTGCCACCAGCAGAGATCTCAGACTAGCGGGGGGGTTACCCTACAATGAGCAGTTCTTC
v_call: TRBV24-1; clone_size: NA; j_call: TRBJ2-5; cdr3_length: 17; d_call: NA; cdr3_aa: CATSDLPGGTGQETQYF; cdr3_nt: TGTGCCACCAGTGATTTGCCGGGGGGGACAGGGCAAGAGACCCAGTACTTC
v_call: TRBV7-2; clone_size: NA; j_call: TRBJ2-5; cdr3_length: 11; d_call: NA; cdr3_aa: CASSQWKTQYF; cdr3_nt: TGTGCCAGCAGCCAATGGAAAACCCAGTACTTC
v_call: TRBV6-1; clone_size: NA; j_call: TRBJ1-2; cdr3_length: 14; d_call: NA; cdr3_aa: CASSEKVQGSGNTF; cdr3_nt: TGTGCCAGCAGTGAAAAGGTACAGGGAAGTGGCAACACCTTC
v_call: TRBV10-3; clone_size: NA; j_call: TRBJ2-1; cdr3_length: 14; d_call: NA; cdr3_aa: CAISRRTSNNEQFF; cdr3_nt: TGTGCCATCAGTAGGCGAACTAGCAACAATGAGCAGTTCTTC
v_call: TRBV20-1; clone_size: few; j_call: TRBJ2-1; cdr3_length: 14; d_call: NA; cdr3_aa: CSAMVWNGYNEQFF; cdr3_nt: TGCAGTGCTATGGTCTGGAACGGCTACAATGAGCAGTTCTTC
v_call: TRBV12-3/TRBV12-4; clone_size: NA; j_call: TRBJ1-5; cdr3_length: 14; d_call: NA; cdr3_aa: CASSFGGTDQPQHF; cdr3_nt: TGTGCCAGCAGTTTTGGGGGTACGGATCAGCCCCAGCATTTT
v_call: TRBV20-1; clone_size: NA; j_call: TRBJ2-1; cdr3_length: 15; d_call: NA; cdr3_aa: CSARPPFGRGAEQFF; cdr3_nt: TGCAGTGCTAGACCCCCCTTCGGCCGAGGGGCTGAGCAGTTCTTC
v_call: TRBV6-2/TRBV6-3; clone_size: NA; j_call: TRBJ2-2; cdr3_length: 14; d_call: NA; cdr3_aa: CASSYTWDTGELFF; cdr3_nt: TGTGCCAGCAGTTACACATGGGACACCGGGGAGCTGTTTTTT
v_call: TRBV20-1; clone_size: NA; j_call: TRBJ2-1; cdr3_length: 16; d_call: TRBD2; cdr3_aa: CSARDPLAGTYNEQFF; cdr3_nt: TGCAGTGCTAGAGACCCCTTAGCGGGAACCTACAATGAGCAGTTCTTC
v_call: TRBV7-8; clone_size: few; j_call: TRBJ2-3; cdr3_length: 17; d_call: TRBD2; cdr3_aa: CASSWISGAGSTDTQYF; cdr3_nt: TGTGCCAGCAGCTGGATTAGCGGGGCGGGGAGCACAGATACGCAGTATTTT
v_call: TRBV6-5; clone_size: NA; j_call: TRBJ2-6; cdr3_length: 17; d_call: TRBD1; cdr3_aa: CASKGGTGSSGANVLTF; cdr3_nt: TGTGCCAGCAAAGGAGGGACAGGGAGCTCTGGGGCCAACGTCCTGACTTTC
v_call: TRBV2; clone_size: once; j_call: TRBJ2-6; cdr3_length: 17; d_call: NA; cdr3_aa: CASSLGNPGSGANVLTF; cdr3_nt: TGTGCCAGCAGCCTCGGAAACCCCGGATCTGGGGCCAACGTCCTGACTTTC
v_call: TRBV6-2/TRBV6-3; clone_size: NA; j_call: TRBJ2-5; cdr3_length: 12; d_call: NA; cdr3_aa: CASAGLEETQYF; cdr3_nt: TGTGCCAGCGCGGGGCTCGAAGAGACCCAGTACTTC
v_call: TRBV29-1; clone_size: NA; j_call: TRBJ2-1; cdr3_length: 12; d_call: NA; cdr3_aa: CSVAPGAGFMFF; cdr3_nt: NA
v_call: TRBV29-1; clone_size: NA; j_call: TRBJ1-2; cdr3_length: 15; d_call: NA; cdr3_aa: CSFSRGMDSNYGYTF; cdr3_nt: TGCAGCTTCTCACGGGGGATGGACTCTAACTATGGCTACACCTTC
v_call: TRBV11-2; clone_size: NA; j_call: TRBJ2-1; cdr3_length: 15; d_call: NA; cdr3_aa: CASSSVQRKGYEQFF; cdr3_nt: TGTGCCAGCAGCTCAGTTCAGAGGAAAGGGTATGAGCAGTTCTTC
v_call: TRBV5-1; clone_size: NA; j_call: TRBJ2-3; cdr3_length: 15; d_call: NA; cdr3_aa: CASSLEGRTTDTQYF; cdr3_nt: TGCGCCAGCAGCTTGGAGGGGAGAACCACAGATACGCAGTATTTT
v_call: TRBV7-9; clone_size: NA; j_call: TRBJ2-6; cdr3_length: 17; d_call: TRBD2; cdr3_aa: CASSVSGLGSGANVLTF; cdr3_nt: TGTGCCAGCAGCGTTAGCGGGCTGGGCTCTGGGGCCAACGTCCTGACTTTC
v_call: TRBV4-2; clone_size: NA; j_call: TRBJ2-7; cdr3_length: 14; d_call: TRBD1; cdr3_aa: CASSQAQGADEQYF; cdr3_nt: TGTGCCAGCAGCCAAGCTCAGGGGGCGGACGAGCAGTACTTC
v_call: TRBV7-9; clone_size: many; j_call: TRBJ1-2; cdr3_length: 13; d_call: NA; cdr3_aa: CASSVGGSYGYTF; cdr3_nt: TGTGCCAGCAGCGTAGGCGGGTCCTATGGCTACACCTTC